This passage covers 11 T cell receptor beta chains from one sample sequenced in a study of shared clonotypes between healthy human individuals. Sequenced by immunoSEQ multiplex PCR; TCRdb stores in-frame clones only, minus some. The sample includes more than 550,000 clones, roughly 72% seen only once; the top ten take under 2%. The sequencing input was memory CD4+ T cells sorted from blood. Subset meaning: CD45RA-negative fraction. The receptor set was obtained from a woman in her thirties in good health.

This clone was observed a single time. The V call is TRBV21-1, the J call TRBJ2-3; TRBD2 reflects the table's D call only, with no check against the DNA. TRBV21-1 is labeled a pseudogene. This CDR3 contains 19 residues. CDR3 protein: CASSKVGLAGGPNTDTQYF. The CDR3 DNA follows: TGTGCCAGCAGCAAAGTGGGACTAGCGGGAGGACCCAATACAGATACGCAGTATTTT.

The CDR3 nucleotides are TGTGCCAGCAGTTTAAGGCCAGGGAGGAGGACTGAAGCTTTCTTT. Translation gives CASSLRPGRRTEAFF. The gene calls are TRBV27 and TRBJ1-1; weak D call: TRBD1 (5 bases). The ends were cut back, 2 bases at V and 5 bases at J, with 15 bases in the middle. The CDR3 consists of 15 residues. CDR1 MNHEY and CDR2 SMNVEV come from the germline V gene (reference sequence).

The V call is TRBV30, the J call TRBJ2-5; D is perhaps TRBD1 (6 bases). The J call may be mistaken, given a closer DNA end match to TRBJ2-7. The V gene's germline CDR1 is GTSNPN and CDR2 SVGIG (reference sequence). The CDR3 totals 14 residues. CDR3 amino acids: CAWTRDTYSYEQYF. CDR3 nucleotide sequence: TGTGCCTGGACCCGGGACACCTATTCCTACGAGCAGTACTTC.

The rearrangement links TRBV6-6 to TRBJ2-5; D is perhaps TRBD2 (6 bases). In germline, CDR1 is MNHNY, CDR2 SVGAGI (reference sequence). CDR3 length: 13 amino acids. Trimming shortened V by 4 bases and J by 5 bases, and 11 bases separated the two germline ends. The CDR3 sequence: CASSSRAGETQYF. In nucleotides, the CDR3 is TGTGCCAGCAGTTCCCGTGCGGGGGAGACCCAGTACTTC.

This sequence joins TRBV11-3 and TRBJ1-1; D remains unclear. V was shortened by 4 bases and J by 1 base, with 10 bases between the two germline ends. The CDR3 contains 14 residues. CDR1 SGHNT and CDR2 YENEEA come from the germline V gene. This chain's CDR3 is CASSSEGKNTEAFF. DNA of the CDR3: TGTGCCAGCAGCTCGGAAGGAAAGAACACTGAAGCTTTCTTT.

This chain joins TRBV6-5 and TRBJ1-1; perhaps TRBD1 as D (5 bases). V lost 4 bases, J lost 4 bases, and 19 bases lay in between. CDR3 length equals 16 residues. CDR1 is MNHEY and CDR2 is SVGAGI in the germline V gene. The CDR3 is CASSSGGGARGTEAFF. CDR3 bases: TGTGCCAGCAGTTCCGGCGGCGGGGCGCGAGGCACTGAAGCTTTCTTT.

Turning to this clone: One base away lies a much larger clone, so this may be a sequencing read error. The identical CDR3 is also encoded by other nucleotide sequences in the sample. This chain joins TRBV16 and TRBJ1-5; D may be TRBD1 (6 bases). The CDR3 runs 17 residues. V was shortened by 6 bases and J by 2 bases, with 20 bases between the two germline ends. Germline V CDR1 and CDR2: KGHSY, FQNENV. Written as DNA, the CDR3 is TGTGCCAGCAGACCTTTGACAGGTGGGCTAGGCAATCAGCCCCAGCATTTT. It encodes CASRPLTGGLGNQPQHF.

The chain carries TRBV20-1 and TRBJ1-1; D is unresolved. With 3 bases removed from V and 7 bases from J, the gap between germline ends came to 9 bases. This CDR3 contains 11 residues. Germline CDR1 is DFQATT and CDR2 is SNEGSKA (reference sequence). CDR3 residues: CSASGGYEAFF. CDR3 bases: TGCAGTGCTAGTGGCGGGTATGAAGCTTTCTTT.

The chain recombines TRBV14 with TRBJ1-1; tentatively, D is TRBD1 (5 bases). This CDR3 has 18 residues. V gave up 2 bases and J gave up 5 bases, with 24 bases separating them. Germline loops: CDR1 SGHDN, CDR2 FVKESK. CDR3 DNA: TGTGCCAGCAGCCAACCATCTGGGCAGGGTCATCGGGGTACTGAAGCTTTCTTT. This encodes CASSQPSGQGHRGTEAFF.

This clone was seen at least ten times. The chain carries TRBV7-2 and TRBJ2-3; 7 bases are a match to TRBD2. This CDR3 spans 15 amino acids. CDR1 SGHTA and CDR2 FQGNSA come from the germline V gene. The V and J ends lost 5 bases and 3 bases, in that order; junction bases with no gene match: 8. CDR3 DNA: TGTGCCAGCAGCGTTAGGGCTAGCGGAACAGATACGCAGTATTTT. Encoded protein: CASSVRASGTDTQYF.

The V gene is TRBV5-4, the J gene TRBJ2-1; 12 nucleotides match TRBD2. The CDR3 has 17 amino acids. Trimming cost V 7 bases and J 0 bases; bases outside gene matches: 8. Germline V gives CDR1 SGHNT, CDR2 YYREEE (reference sequence). As DNA, the CDR3 is TGTGCCAGCGGACTAGCGGGGCTAACTAGCTCCTACAATGAGCAGTTCTTC. Translation gives CASGLAGLTSSYNEQFF.